Listed here is a single TCR beta chain. Its antigen remains unknown. The PCR contained 60 Vbeta and 13 Jbeta primers. Sequenced by immunoSEQ multiplex PCR; TCRdb stores in-frame clones only, minus some. The table lists 95,000 to 150,000 clones, approximately 67% of them singletons. The data are from a study of cytomegalovirus exposure and HLA in healthy donors. Study-level results: An assumption of roughly uniform sequencing depth across donors underlay the presence/absence analyses.

The sequenced sample consisted of PBMCs. This sequence originates from a young man in good health and CMV-seronegative.

Here the CDR3 DNA reads TGTGCCAGCAGCACGGGACAGGTGGTAAACACTGAAGCTTTCTTT. Its translation is CASSTGQVVNTEAFF. The chain links TRBV7-8 to TRBJ1-1, with 8 bases lining up with TRBD1. The junction had 7 bases not matched to a gene; V was cut back by 5 bases and J by 2 bases. CDR1 and CDR2 from the germline V gene are SGHVS and FQNEAQ. CDR3 length equals 15 residues.